The clone carrying this TCR beta chain occurred once. This sample was included in a study of blood T cell repertoires in COVID-19. Study in general: PBMCs, B-cell-depleted T cells, or T cells were the source of the cDNA or gDNA that made up the material.

Measured with immunoSEQ multiplex PCR; TCRdb has only the in-frame clones, and not every one. The sample has 140,000 or so clones; about 87% are singletons. With 1 base clipped from V and 5 bases from J, the junction kept 5 bases outside the gene matches. The V gene's germline CDR1 is SGHTA and CDR2 FQGNSA. The CDR3 sequence is 15 residues long. The chain recombines TRBV7-2 with TRBJ1-5, with 7 bases identical to TRBD1. The sample taken for sequencing was peripheral blood. The clonotype originates from a woman in her 50s with acute or convalescent COVID-19. CDR3 DNA sequence: TGTGCCAGCAGCTTAGGAGGGGGCCCCGATCAGCCCCAGCATTTT. Its protein product is CASSLGGGPDQPQHF. The full variable domain, rest sourced from reference TRBV7-2 and TRBJ1-5, is GAGVSQSPSNKVTEKGKDVELRCDPISGHTALYWYRQSLGQGLEFLIYFQGNSAPDKSGLPSDRFSAERTGGSVSTLTIQRTQQEDSAVYLCASSLGGGPDQPQHFGDGTRLSIL.